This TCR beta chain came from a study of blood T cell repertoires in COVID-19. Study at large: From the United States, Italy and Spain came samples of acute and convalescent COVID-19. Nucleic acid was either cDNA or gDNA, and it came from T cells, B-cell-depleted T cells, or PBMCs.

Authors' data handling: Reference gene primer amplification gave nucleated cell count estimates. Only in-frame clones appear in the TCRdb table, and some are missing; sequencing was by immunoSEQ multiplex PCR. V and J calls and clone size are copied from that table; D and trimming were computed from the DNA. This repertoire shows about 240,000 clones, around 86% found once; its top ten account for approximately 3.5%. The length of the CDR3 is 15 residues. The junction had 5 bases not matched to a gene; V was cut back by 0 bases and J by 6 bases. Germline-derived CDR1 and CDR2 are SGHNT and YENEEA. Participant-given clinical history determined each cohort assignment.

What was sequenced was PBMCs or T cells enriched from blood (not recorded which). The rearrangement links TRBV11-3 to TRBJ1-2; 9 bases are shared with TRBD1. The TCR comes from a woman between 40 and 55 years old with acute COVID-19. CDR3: CASSLETGGNNGYTF. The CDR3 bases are TGTGCCAGCAGCTTAGAAACAGGGGGCAATAATGGCTACACCTTC.